A single sample gave rise to the 30 T cell receptor beta chains below, sequenced in a study of T-cell reconstitution after alpha-beta-depleted transplantation in children. The library targeted TCRbeta and was prepared with unique molecular identifiers. TCRdb fed the PCR reads into MiXCR, producing one record per CDR3 protein. The sample records about half a million distinct CDR3 sequences, around 12% being singletons. The material was PBMCs from the stem cell graft donor, obtained from the stem cell graft. The receptors derive from a human donor who donated a stem cell graft to a child with combined immunodeficiency.

This clonotype has only a few counts. The rearrangement links TRBV21-1 to TRBJ2-7; TRBD1, the table's D call, lacks a check against the DNA. TRBV21-1 has pseudogene status. This CDR3 spans 15 amino acids. CDR3 residues: CASSGWTGATYEQYF. In nucleotides, the CDR3 is TGTGCCAGCAGCGGATGGACAGGGGCGACTTACGAGCAGTACTTC.

The chain links TRBV6-1 to TRBJ1-4; perhaps TRBD1 as D (6 bases). V lost 9 bases, J lost 5 bases, and 16 bases lay in between. The length of the CDR3 is 14 residues. Germline V lookup: CDR1 MNHNS, CDR2 SASEGT. For the CDR3, the DNA is TGTGCCAGTAGACCGGGACACCCCAATGAAAAACTGTTTTTT. Protein product: CASRPGHPNEKLFF.

This clonotype was recorded at least ten times. This chain links TRBV10-3 with TRBJ2-5; D is possibly TRBD2 (7 bases). The V end was cut by 2 bases, the J end by 0 bases, with 10 bases between. This CDR3 region has 15 residues. Germline V gene lookup returns CDR1 ENHRY and CDR2 SYGVKD. This CDR3 is CAISESGDNQETQYF. The CDR3 region has the DNA TGTGCCATCAGTGAGAGCGGGGACAACCAAGAGACCCAGTACTTC.

The genes are TRBV11-3 and TRBJ2-2, with D perhaps TRBD1 or TRBD2 (8 bases each). The germline V gene has CDR1 SGHNT and CDR2 YENEEA. The V and J ends lost 4 bases and 10 bases respectively, with 22 bases between them. This CDR3 has 16 residues. CDR3 coding DNA: TGTGCCAGCAGCTCCTTTAGCGGGACAGGCCGAGAGGAGCTGTTTTTT. Translated, it gives CASSSFSGTGREELFF.

This clonotype was seen ten or more times. V and J are TRBV29-1 and TRBJ2-7; D might be TRBD1 (6 bases). Germline V gene lookup returns CDR1 SQVTM and CDR2 ANQGSEA. The V end was cut by 4 bases, the J end by 2 bases, with 6 bases between. The CDR3 loop spans 11 amino acids. In DNA, the CDR3 is TGCAGCGTTGGACAGGCCTACGAGCAGTACTTC. Translated, it gives CSVGQAYEQYF.

This clonotype was seen at least ten times. V is TRBV4-2 and J is TRBJ1-2; D not resolved. Deletions cut 1 base from V and 7 bases from J, with 4 bases between. CDR1 and CDR2 from the germline V gene are LGHNA and YNFKEQ. This CDR3 is 11 amino acids long. CDR3 nucleotide sequence: TGTGCCAGCAGCCAAGGGCTTGGCTACACCTTC. This sequence encodes CASSQGLGYTF.

This clonotype has a count of ten or more. The rearrangement links TRBV20-1 to TRBJ2-7; D may match TRBD1 or TRBD2 (5 bases each). V gave up 6 bases and J gave up 2 bases, with 17 bases separating them. CDR1 and CDR2 from the germline V gene are DFQATT and SNEGSKA (reference sequence). The CDR3 sequence is 14 residues long. The CDR3 nucleotides read TGCAGTGCCGATCCCGGGACGGGCACCTACGAGCAGTACTTC. Its translation: CSADPGTGTYEQYF.

Many counts were recorded for this clonotype. The rearrangement uses TRBV10-3 and TRBJ2-7; 7 bases match TRBD1. This CDR3 is 14 amino acids long. Trimming removed 10 bases from V and 3 bases from J; junction bases left unmatched: 12. CDR1 and CDR2 from the germline V gene are ENHRY and SYGVKD. The CDR3, as DNA: TGTGCCACATCGACCGGGACAGAACACTACGAGCAGTACTTC. This sequence encodes CATSTGTEHYEQYF.

The rearrangement joins TRBV29-1 to TRBJ2-4; 7 nucleotides match TRBD2. Germline V CDR1 and CDR2: SQVTM, ANQGSEA. The trim removed 7 bases at V and 4 bases at J, leaving 16 bases unmatched. The CDR3 has 16 residues. CDR3 protein: CSAIGIGQGLKNIQYF. CDR3 nucleotide sequence: TGCAGCGCTATAGGAATTGGGCAGGGACTAAAAAACATTCAGTACTTC.

The CDR3 spells CASSLGGVQPQHF. CDR3 DNA sequence: TGTGCCAGCTCACTGGGGGGGGTTCAGCCCCAGCATTTT. The J gene is TRBJ1-5, the V gene TRBV18; tentative D call: TRBD1 (5 bases). CDR1 KGHSH and CDR2 LQKENI come from the germline V gene. The V end was cut by 4 bases, the J end by 6 bases, with 10 bases between. The CDR3 sequence is 13 residues long.

The chain joins TRBV12-5 to TRBJ2-5; tentatively, D is TRBD2 (5 bases). The CDR3 has 14 residues. With 1 base removed from V and 3 bases from J, the gap between germline ends came to 9 bases. Looked up from germline, CDR1 is LGHNT and CDR2 is FRNRAP. This chain's CDR3 is CASGLAEVKETQYF. The CDR3 DNA is TGTGCTAGTGGTTTGGCGGAGGTTAAAGAGACCCAGTACTTC. Combining the CDR3 with reference TRBV12-5 and TRBJ2-5 gives the whole variable domain DARVTQTPRHKVTEMGQEVTMRCQPILGHNTVFWYRQTMMQGLELLAYFRNRAPLDDSGMPKDRFSAEMPDATLATLKIQPSEPRDSAVYFCASGLAEVKETQYFGPGTRLLVL.

This chain uses TRBV3-1 with TRBJ1-1; D is perhaps TRBD1 (5 bases). Trimming stripped 6 bases from V and 5 bases from J, with 19 bases between. Germline V lookup: CDR1 LGHDT, CDR2 YNNKEL (reference sequence). This CDR3 contains 15 residues. This CDR3 reads CASRPEPGLTTEAFF. The DNA of the CDR3 is TGTGCCAGCAGGCCGGAACCGGGACTAACGACTGAAGCTTTCTTT.

The chain combines TRBV29-1 with TRBJ2-7; 9 nucleotides match TRBD1. This CDR3 comprises 15 residues. Germline V gene lookup returns CDR1 SQVTM and CDR2 ANQGSEA. V dropped 4 bases and J dropped 2; count of bases not matched to a gene: 9. CDR3 sequence (DNA): TGCAGCGTTGTGGACCCCGGGACAGGGACCTACGAGCAGTACTTC. Its translation is CSVVDPGTGTYEQYF.

The chain recombines TRBV9 with TRBJ2-7; 7 bases line up with TRBD2. The CDR3 has 15 amino acids. Looked up from germline, CDR1 is SGDLS and CDR2 is YYNGEE. V lost 4 bases to trimming and J lost 5 bases; unmatched junction nucleotides: 12. CDR3 DNA: TGTGCCAGCAGCCCAGGGAGGGGTTTACTTAACGAGCAGTACTTC. Translating gives CASSPGRGLLNEQYF.

This clonotype was found a few times. V usage is TRBV11-2 and J usage is TRBJ2-3; TRBD1 aligns across 9 bases. Germline-derived CDR1 and CDR2 are SGHAT and FQNNGV. With V trimmed by 0 bases and J by 3 bases, 7 bases remained unmatched. CDR3 length: 17 residues. The CDR3 DNA follows: TGTGCCAGCAGCTTAGAATACAGGGGGCCCACGACAGATACGCAGTATTTT. As protein: CASSLEYRGPTTDTQYF.

This clonotype was recorded at least ten times. The J gene is TRBJ2-5, the V gene TRBV29-1, with D possibly being TRBD2 (6 bases). The CDR3 is 11 amino acids. Per germline, CDR1 SQVTM and CDR2 ANQGSEA. Trimming left V 4 bases short and J 5 bases short, with 8 bases between. Here the CDR3 DNA reads TGCAGCGTTGGTGGGAGGGAGACCCAGTACTTC. This codes for CSVGGRETQYF.

This clonotype was counted a few times. The chain is built from TRBV15 and TRBJ2-1; 7 nucleotides line up with TRBD2. The ends lost 4 bases at V and 4 bases at J; junction bases unmatched: 7. The CDR3 loop spans 15 amino acids. Germline V gene sequence: CDR1 LNHNV, CDR2 YYDKDF (reference sequence). In DNA form, the CDR3 reads TGTGCCACCAGCACCCGGACTAGTTTTTACAATGAGCAGTTCTTC. Translating gives CATSTRTSFYNEQFF.

There are many counts of this clonotype. This chain connects TRBV4-3 to TRBJ2-7, with D maybe TRBD1 (6 bases). Trimming shortened V by 0 bases and J by 2 bases, and 14 bases separated the two germline ends. Germline values: CDR1 LGHNA, CDR2 YSLEER. This CDR3 region has 16 residues. This CDR3 is CASSQDYQGTTYEQYF. CDR3 DNA: TGCGCCAGCAGCCAAGACTACCAGGGGACAACCTACGAGCAGTACTTC.

The genes are TRBV9 and TRBJ2-1, with D possibly matching TRBD1 (5 bases). There are 15 residues in the CDR3. Germline V gives CDR1 SGDLS, CDR2 YYNGEE. V lost 0 bases and J 7 bases, leaving 14 bases between the germline ends. The CDR3 nucleotides read TGTGCCAGCAGCGTAGCAGGGAATCGATTTAATGAGCAGTTCTTC. Protein sequence: CASSVAGNRFNEQFF. The whole variable domain, filled in from reference TRBV9 and TRBJ2-1, reads DSGVTQTPKHLITATGQRVTLRCSPRSGDLSVYWYQQSLDQGLQFLIQYYNGEERAKGNILERFSAQQFPDLHSELNLSSLELGDSALYFCASSVAGNRFNEQFFGPGTRLTVL.

The chain is built from TRBV15 and TRBJ2-4, with a tentative D call TRBD2 (6 bases). The germline gives CDR1 LNHNV, CDR2 YYDKDF (reference sequence). Trimming cost V 0 bases and J 13 bases, with 10 bases left between them. The CDR3 spans 12 residues. For the CDR3, the DNA is TGTGCCACCAGCAGAGACCCCGCGGGGCAGTACTTC. Translated, it gives CATSRDPAGQYF. The full variable domain, its missing parts supplied by reference TRBV15 and TRBJ2-4, is DAMVIQNPRYQVTQFGKPVTLSCSQTLNHNVMYWYQQKSSQAPKLLFHYYDKDFNNEADTPDNFQSRRPNTSFCFLDIRSPGLGDTAMYLCATSRDPAGQYFGAGTRLSVL.

This clonotype was counted at least ten times. V gene TRBV15 combines with J gene TRBJ1-1; the D is unclear. Trimming removed 0 bases from V and 3 bases from J, with 14 bases in between. Per the germline V gene, CDR1 is LNHNV and CDR2 is YYDKDF (reference sequence). The CDR3 is made up of 16 amino acids. In DNA, the CDR3 is TGTGCCACCAGCAGAGATCGAGGCGGCAGCTACACTGAAGCTTTCTTT. This sequence encodes CATSRDRGGSYTEAFF. Based on the CDR3 plus reference TRBV15 and TRBJ1-1, the full variable domain is DAMVIQNPRYQVTQFGKPVTLSCSQTLNHNVMYWYQQKSSQAPKLLFHYYDKDFNNEADTPDNFQSRRPNTSFCFLDIRSPGLGDTAMYLCATSRDRGGSYTEAFFGQGTRLTVV.

This clonotype came up a few times. J is TRBJ2-7 and V is TRBV5-1; 9 bases are a match to TRBD1. Germline CDR1 reads SGHRS; CDR2 reads YFSETQ. J lost 6 bases, V lost 0 bases, and 7 bases had no gene match. This CDR3 region has 15 residues. CDR3 amino acids: CASSLVPGQGGEQYF. Written as DNA, the CDR3 is TGCGCCAGCAGCTTGGTCCCGGGACAGGGTGGCGAGCAGTACTTC.

This rearrangement joins TRBV13 to TRBJ2-7, with a possible D match to TRBD1 (6 bases). CDR3 size: 14 residues. V was trimmed by 3 bases and J by 4 bases, leaving 13 bases between them. Germline-derived CDR1 and CDR2 are PRHDT and FYEKMQ (reference sequence). Here the CDR3 reads CASSFWGQGYEQYF. CDR3 nucleotides: TGTGCCAGCAGCTTTTGGGGGCAGGGGTACGAGCAGTACTTC.

This clonotype was detected only a few times. The chain joins TRBV29-1 to TRBJ2-5, with D tentatively TRBD1 (7 bases). Germline-derived CDR1 and CDR2 are SQVTM and ANQGSEA. Deletions cut 7 bases from V and 5 bases from J, with 17 bases between. The CDR3 extends over 13 amino acids. This CDR3 is CSAELQGGETQYF. CDR3 coding DNA: TGCAGCGCCGAGCTGCAGGGGGGCGAGACCCAGTACTTC.

There are many counts of this clonotype. The V and J genes are TRBV7-9 and TRBJ1-5; 9 bases align to TRBD1. In germline, CDR1 is SEHNR, CDR2 FQNEAQ (reference sequence). The junction had 8 bases not matched to a gene; V was cut back by 5 bases and J by 0 bases. This CDR3 is 17 amino acids long. The DNA for the CDR3 is TGTGCCAGCAGCCCCATAGGACAGGGGCGTAGCAATCAGCCCCAGCATTTT. Its protein is CASSPIGQGRSNQPQHF. The whole variable domain, filled in from reference TRBV7-9 and TRBJ1-5, reads DTGVSQNPRHKITKRGQNVTFRCDPISEHNRLYWYRQTLGQGPEFLTYFQNEAQLEKSRLLSDRFSAERPKGSFSTLEIQRTEQGDSAMYLCASSPIGQGRSNQPQHFGDGTRLSIL.

The V gene is TRBV6-2 or TRBV6-3, the J gene TRBJ2-6; perhaps TRBD2 as D (6 bases). This CDR3 comprises 17 residues. V was clipped by 5 bases and J by 4 bases, with 18 bases between them. Germline CDR1 MNHEY, CDR2 SVGEGT. The CDR3 is CASSTRDGSRGANVLTF. The DNA for the CDR3 is TGTGCCAGCAGTACGCGGGACGGCTCAAGGGGGGCCAACGTCCTGACTTTC.

Many counts were recorded for this clonotype. The rearrangement uses TRBV7-8 and TRBJ2-1; D remains unclear. Germline CDR1 SGHVS, CDR2 FQNEAQ. Trimming shortened V by 5 bases and J by 8 bases, and 13 bases separated the two germline ends. CDR3 length: 13 residues. The CDR3 region is CASSPVGLDEQFF. CDR3 in DNA: TGTGCCAGCAGCCCCGTGGGGTTGGATGAGCAGTTCTTC.

This clonotype was counted ten times or more. The chain's CDR3 is CASSSLWGAGELFF. The CDR3 coding sequence is TGTGCCAGCAGCTCGTTATGGGGGGCCGGGGAGCTGTTTTTT. The chain uses TRBV7-2 and TRBJ2-2; perhaps TRBD2 as D (6 bases). The CDR3 loop spans 14 amino acids. V shed 4 bases and J shed 6 bases, with 12 bases lying between them. Germline-derived CDR1 and CDR2 are SGHTA and FQGNSA.

This clonotype has at least ten counts. The chain uses TRBV7-2 and TRBJ2-3; TRBD2 matches 8 bases. The ends lost 7 bases at V and 2 bases at J; junction bases unmatched: 5. The germline V gene has CDR1 SGHTA and CDR2 FQGNSA. This CDR3 comprises 14 residues. CDR3 sequence reads: CASKLAEATDTQYF. In nucleotides, the CDR3 is TGTGCCAGCAAACTAGCGGAGGCCACAGATACGCAGTATTTT.

The table lists this clonotype with a few counts. The J gene is TRBJ2-7, the V gene TRBV4-3; D ambiguous. The CDR3 length is 15 residues. The germline V gene has CDR1 LGHNA and CDR2 YSLEER. Trimming took 0 bases from V and 2 from J, leaving 11 bases between them. The CDR3 spells CASSQEGRHAYEQYF. DNA of the CDR3: TGCGCCAGCAGCCAAGAGGGTCGACACGCCTACGAGCAGTACTTC.